A selection of T cell receptor beta chains follows, all from one sample in a study of T cell responses to AZD1222 COVID-19 vaccine. TCRdb's copy holds only in-frame clones and misses some; the assay was immunoSEQ multiplex PCR. The sample shows more than 95,000 clones, approximately 88% of them seen only once. The sample consisted of peripheral blood, taken on day 0 of AZD1222 vaccination. All receptors come from an adult in good health. The CDR3 runs from the conserved cysteine through the conserved F or W. A D gene is named only where the DNA matches it firmly.

cdr3_aa cdr3_nt j_call v_call d_call
CASSYGPNNSPLHF TGTGCCAGCAGTTACGGCCCGAATAATTCACCCCTCCACTTT TRBJ1-6 TRBV6-5 .
CASSQGRSGGEGYGYTF TGTGCCAGCAGCCAAGGAAGGTCAGGGGGCGAGGGGTATGGCTACACCTTC TRBJ1-2 TRBV3-1/TRBV3-2 TRBD1
CASSQGWTRGNIQYF TGTGCCAGCAGCCAAGGTTGGACTCGGGGAAACATTCAGTACTTC TRBJ2-4 TRBV4-2 .
CASSRGGQGAEAFF TGCGCCAGCAGCCGAGGGGGACAGGGTGCTGAAGCTTTCTTT TRBJ1-1 TRBV5-1 TRBD1
CASSQESSGRSDEQYF TGCGCCAGCAGCCAAGAGTCTAGCGGGAGATCCGACGAGCAGTACTTC TRBJ2-7 TRBV4-1 TRBD2
CASSLGGQMNTEAFF TGCGCCAGCAGCTTGGGGGGGCAGATGAACACTGAAGCTTTCTTT TRBJ1-1 TRBV5-1 .
CASSYQAESSYEQYF TGTGCCAGCAGTTACCAGGCTGAAAGCTCCTACGAGCAGTACTTC TRBJ2-7 TRBV6-5 .
CASSFSTGTRQDYGYTF TGTGCCAGCAGCTTTTCTACGGGCACCCGACAGGACTATGGCTACACCTTC TRBJ1-2 TRBV5-8 .
CASSATGLRDTEAFF TGTGCCAGCAGCGCCACAGGGCTAAGGGACACTGAAGCTTTCTTT TRBJ1-1 TRBV6-5 .
CASLELAYTGELFF TGTGCCAGTTTGGAACTAGCGTACACCGGGGAGCTGTTTTTT TRBJ2-2 TRBV19 TRBD2